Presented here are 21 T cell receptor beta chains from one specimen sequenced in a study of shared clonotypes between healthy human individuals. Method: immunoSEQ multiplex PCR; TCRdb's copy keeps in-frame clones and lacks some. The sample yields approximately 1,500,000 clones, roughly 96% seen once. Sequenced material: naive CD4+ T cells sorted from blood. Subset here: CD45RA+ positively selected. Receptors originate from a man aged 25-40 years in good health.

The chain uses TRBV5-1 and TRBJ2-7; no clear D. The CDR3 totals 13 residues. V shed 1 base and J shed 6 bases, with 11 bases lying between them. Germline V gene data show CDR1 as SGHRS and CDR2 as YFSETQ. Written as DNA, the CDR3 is TGCGCCAGCAGCTTGATCGGGTCTAGCGAGCAGTACTTC. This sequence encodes CASSLIGSSEQYF.

The CDR3 nucleotides are TGTGCCAGCAGCCAACCCTACCGGGGAAGCTCCTACAATGAGCAGTTCTTC. Translated: CASSQPYRGSSYNEQFF. The chain links TRBV4-2 to TRBJ2-1; TRBD2 might be the D (5 bases). CDR3 size: 17 residues. V was cut by 2 bases and J by 0 bases, with 14 bases left in between. CDR1 LGHNA and CDR2 YNFKEQ come from the germline V gene.

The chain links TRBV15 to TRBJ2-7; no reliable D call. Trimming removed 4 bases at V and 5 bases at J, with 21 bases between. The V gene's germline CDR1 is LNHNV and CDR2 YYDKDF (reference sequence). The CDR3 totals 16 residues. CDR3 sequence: CATSKTSVPLWDEQYF. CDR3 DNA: TGTGCCACCAGCAAAACTTCGGTCCCCCTATGGGACGAGCAGTACTTC. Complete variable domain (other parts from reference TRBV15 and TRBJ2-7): DAMVIQNPRYQVTQFGKPVTLSCSQTLNHNVMYWYQQKSSQAPKLLFHYYDKDFNNEADTPDNFQSRRPNTSFCFLDIRSPGLGDTAMYLCATSKTSVPLWDEQYFGPGTRLTVT.

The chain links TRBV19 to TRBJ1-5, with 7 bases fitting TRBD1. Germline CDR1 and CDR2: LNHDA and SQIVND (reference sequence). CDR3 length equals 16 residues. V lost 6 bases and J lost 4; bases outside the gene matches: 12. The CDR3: CASRLGGGVGNQPQHF. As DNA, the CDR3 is TGTGCCAGTAGACTAGGGGGCGGGGTAGGGAATCAGCCCCAGCATTTT.

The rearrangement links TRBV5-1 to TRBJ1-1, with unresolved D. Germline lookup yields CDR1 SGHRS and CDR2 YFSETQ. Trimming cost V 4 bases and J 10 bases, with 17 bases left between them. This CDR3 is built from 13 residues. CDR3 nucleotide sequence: TGCGCCAGCAGCACAAGCCCGGGGAATGGAGCTTTCTTT. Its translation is CASSTSPGNGAFF.

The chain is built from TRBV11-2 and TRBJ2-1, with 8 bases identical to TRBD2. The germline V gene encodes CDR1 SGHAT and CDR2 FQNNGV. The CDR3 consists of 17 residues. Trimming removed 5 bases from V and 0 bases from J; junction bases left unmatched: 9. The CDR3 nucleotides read TGTGCCAGCAGCGCCCAGACTAGCGTAAACTCCTACAATGAGCAGTTCTTC. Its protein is CASSAQTSVNSYNEQFF.

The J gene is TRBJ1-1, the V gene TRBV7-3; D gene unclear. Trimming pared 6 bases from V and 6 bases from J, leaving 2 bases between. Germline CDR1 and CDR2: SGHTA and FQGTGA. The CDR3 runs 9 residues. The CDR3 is CASRPEAFF. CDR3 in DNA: TGTGCCAGCAGACCTGAAGCTTTCTTT.

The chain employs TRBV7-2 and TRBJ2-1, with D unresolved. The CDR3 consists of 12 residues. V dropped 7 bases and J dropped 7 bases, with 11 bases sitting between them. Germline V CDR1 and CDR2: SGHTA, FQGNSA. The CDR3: CASTLRANEQFF. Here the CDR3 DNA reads TGTGCCAGCACCTTGAGAGCGAATGAGCAGTTCTTC.

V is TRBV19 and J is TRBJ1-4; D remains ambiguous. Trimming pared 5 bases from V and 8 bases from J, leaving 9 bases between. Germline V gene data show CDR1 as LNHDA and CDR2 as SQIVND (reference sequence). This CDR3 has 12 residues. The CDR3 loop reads CASSLAAEKLFF. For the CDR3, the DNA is TGTGCCAGTAGTTTGGCCGCGGAAAAACTGTTTTTT. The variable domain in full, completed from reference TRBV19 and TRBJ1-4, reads DGGITQSPKYLFRKEGQNVTLSCEQNLNHDAMYWYRQDPGQGLRLIYYSQIVNDFQKGDIAEGYSVSREKKESFPLTVTSAQKNPTAFYLCASSLAAEKLFFGSGTQLSVL.

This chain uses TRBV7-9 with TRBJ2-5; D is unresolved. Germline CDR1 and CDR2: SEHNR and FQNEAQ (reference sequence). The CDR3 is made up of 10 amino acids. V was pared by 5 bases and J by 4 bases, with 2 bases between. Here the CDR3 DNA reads TGTGCCAGCAGCAGAGAGACCCAGTACTTC. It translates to CASSRETQYF.

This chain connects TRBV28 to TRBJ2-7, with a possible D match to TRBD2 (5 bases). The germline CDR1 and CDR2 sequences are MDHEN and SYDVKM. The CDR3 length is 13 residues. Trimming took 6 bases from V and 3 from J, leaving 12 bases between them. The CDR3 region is CASSPSGFYEQYF. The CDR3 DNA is TGTGCCAGCAGCCCTTCGGGGTTCTACGAGCAGTACTTC.

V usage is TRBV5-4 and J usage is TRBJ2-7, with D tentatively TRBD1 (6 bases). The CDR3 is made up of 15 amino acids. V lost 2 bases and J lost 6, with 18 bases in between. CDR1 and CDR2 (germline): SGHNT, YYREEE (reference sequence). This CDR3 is CASSFQGRGSGEQYF. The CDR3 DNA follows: TGTGCCAGCAGCTTCCAAGGCAGGGGAAGCGGCGAGCAGTACTTC.

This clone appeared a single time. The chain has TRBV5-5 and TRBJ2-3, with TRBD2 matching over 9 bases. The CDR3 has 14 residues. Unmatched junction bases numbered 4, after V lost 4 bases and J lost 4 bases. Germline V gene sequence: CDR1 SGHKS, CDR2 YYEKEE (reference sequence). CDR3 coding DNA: TGTGCCAGCAGCATTAGCGGGAGCGCAGATACGCAGTATTTT. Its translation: CASSISGSADTQYF.

CDR3 amino acids: CASTGVTGSYEQYF. CDR3 DNA: TGTGCCAGCACCGGCGTTACAGGTTCCTACGAGCAGTACTTC. The rearrangement joins TRBV7-9 to TRBJ2-7, with D perhaps matching TRBD1 (5 bases). This CDR3 comprises 14 residues. Between the trimmed V and J ends, which lost 7 bases and 1 base, there was a span of 14 bases. Germline V lookup: CDR1 SEHNR, CDR2 FQNEAQ (reference sequence).

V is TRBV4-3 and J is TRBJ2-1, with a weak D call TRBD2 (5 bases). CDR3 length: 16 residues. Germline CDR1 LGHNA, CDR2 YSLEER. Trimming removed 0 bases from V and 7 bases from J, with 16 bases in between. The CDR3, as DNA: TGCGCCAGCAGCCAAGAGGCTAGCTCAAGAAGGAATGAGCAGTTCTTC. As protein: CASSQEASSRRNEQFF.

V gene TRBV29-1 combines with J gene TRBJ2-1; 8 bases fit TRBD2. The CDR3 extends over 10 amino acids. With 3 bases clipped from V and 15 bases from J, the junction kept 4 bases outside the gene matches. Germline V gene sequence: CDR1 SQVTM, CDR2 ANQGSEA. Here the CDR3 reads CSVEGGRLFF. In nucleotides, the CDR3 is TGCAGCGTTGAGGGCGGGAGGTTGTTCTTC.

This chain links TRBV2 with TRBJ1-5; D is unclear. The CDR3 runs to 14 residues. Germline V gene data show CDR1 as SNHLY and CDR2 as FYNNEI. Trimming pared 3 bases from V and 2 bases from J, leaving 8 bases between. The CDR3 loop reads CASSDTVGNQPQHF. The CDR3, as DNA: TGTGCCAGCAGTGACACGGTGGGCAATCAGCCCCAGCATTTT.

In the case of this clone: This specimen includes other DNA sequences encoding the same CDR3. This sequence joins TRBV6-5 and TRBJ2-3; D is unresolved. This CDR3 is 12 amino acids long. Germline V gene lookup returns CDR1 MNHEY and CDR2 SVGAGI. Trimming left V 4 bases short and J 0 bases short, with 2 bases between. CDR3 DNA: TGTGCCAGCAGTTCTAGCACAGATACGCAGTATTTT. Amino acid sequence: CASSSSTDTQYF.

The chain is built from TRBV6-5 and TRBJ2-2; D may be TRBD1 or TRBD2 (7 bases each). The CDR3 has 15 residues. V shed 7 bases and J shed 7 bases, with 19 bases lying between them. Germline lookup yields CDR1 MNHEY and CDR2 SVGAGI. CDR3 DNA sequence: TGTGCCAGCACCGAGGGGGCGGGAGCGATCGGGGAGCTGTTTTTT. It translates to CASTEGAGAIGELFF.

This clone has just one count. The CDR3 DNA reads TGTGCCAGTTGCCGTCGAGGTAGCGAGACAACGAATCTACACACAGATACGCAGTATTTT. It codes for CASCRRGSETTNLHTDTQYF. The chain is built from TRBV18 and TRBJ2-3; D might be TRBD2 (5 bases). Germline CDR1 and CDR2: KGHSH and LQKENI. V shed 9 bases and J shed 2 bases, with 33 bases lying between them. CDR3 size: 20 residues.

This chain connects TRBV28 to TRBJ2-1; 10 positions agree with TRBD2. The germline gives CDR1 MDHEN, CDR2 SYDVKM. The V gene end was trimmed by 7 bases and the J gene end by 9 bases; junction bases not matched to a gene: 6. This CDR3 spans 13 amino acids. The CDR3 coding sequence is TGTGCCAGCAAGGCTAGCGGGAGATTTGAGCAGTTCTTC. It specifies CASKASGRFEQFF.